Listed below are T cell receptor beta chains from one sample, sequenced in a study of T cell repertoires in cytomegalovirus infection. A single record per CDR3 protein comes from TCRdb applying MiXCR to the reads. The table has 650,000 to 850,000 distinct CDR3 sequences, roughly 28% seen once. These receptors lack a known antigen. The sample here was cultured CD8+ T cells from PBMCs, taken from culture after CMV antigen stimulation. The receptors come from a human donor in good health (CMV status not recorded). Some clones in this sample may be carry-over from other donors' samples. Both conserved end residues are part of each CDR3. A D gene is named only where the DNA matches it firmly. Some rows have no size entry. The others give once, few or many, or a class for an expanded clone.

>many|TRBJ1-1|TRBV7-6|NA
TGTGCCAGCAGCTTCACAGGGAAAACTGAAGCTTTCTTT
CASSFTGKTEAFF
>few|TRBJ2-2|TRBV19|NA
TGTGCCAGTAGTATGCTGTCGGACCAGAACACCGGGGAGCTGTTTTTT
CASSMLSDQNTGELFF
>few|TRBJ1-6|TRBV6-6|NA
TGTGCCAGCAGTTACATGGGTTACAATTCACCCCTCCACTTT
CASSYMGYNSPLHF
>few|TRBJ2-3|TRBV6-2/TRBV6-3|NA
TGTGCCAGCAGTTTCTCACAGGTGGACGGCACAGATACGCAGTATTTT
CASSFSQVDGTDTQYF
>NA|TRBJ2-7|TRBV5-5|NA
TGTGCCAGCACCCCTGGGTCGTCCTACGAGCAGTACTTC
CASTPGSSYEQYF
>many|TRBJ2-1|TRBV7-9|TRBD2
TGTGCCAGCAGTAACGGGGGGGCCAACAATGAGCAGTTCTTC
CASSNGGANNEQFF
>NA|TRBJ2-1|TRBV7-3|TRBD2
TGTGCCAGCAGCCAGCGGGGGGCAGTATACAATGAGCAGTTCTTC
CASSQRGAVYNEQFF
>few|TRBJ2-2|TRBV2|NA
TGTGCCAGCAGTGAAGCGGGCCCGGGAGCGAACACCGGGGAGCTGTTTTTT
CASSEAGPGANTGELFF
>many|TRBJ1-2|TRBV7-6|NA
TGTGCCAGCAGCTTGGACACCTATAACTATGGCTACACCTTC
CASSLDTYNYGYTF
>few|TRBJ1-2|TRBV29-1|NA
TGCAGCGTTCGGGGAGGAGACCTTAACTATGGCTACACCTTC
CSVRGGDLNYGYTF
>once|TRBJ1-2|TRBV28|TRBD1
TGTGCCAGCAGTTTAGGTCCAGGGGGCTTACCCTATGGCTACACCTTC
CASSLGPGGLPYGYTF
>NA|TRBJ2-3|TRBV28|TRBD1
TGTGCCAGCAGTGGACTTACGGGGACAGGGGGATCCTCCATTGGTTGCCAGTATTTT
CASSGLTGTGGSSIGCQYF
>once|TRBJ2-2|TRBV2|TRBD1
TGTGCCAGCAGTGAAGGGGAATGGACAGGGAGCACCGGGGAGCTGTTTTTT
CASSEGEWTGSTGELFF
>few|TRBJ1-1|TRBV19|NA
TGTGCCAGTCTTGGGGACACTGAAGCTTTCTTT
CASLGDTEAFF
>NA|TRBJ1-3|TRBV19|NA
TGTGCCAGGGACAGCGAATTAAGCTCTGGAAACACCATATATTTT
CARDSELSSGNTIYF
>NA|TRBJ1-1|TRBV7-2|NA
TGTGCCAGCAGCTTAGGCTGGGGCGCGAACACTGAAGCTTTCTTT
CASSLGWGANTEAFF
>NA|TRBJ1-5|TRBV6-1|NA
TGTGCCAGCAGCGTAGACACAGGGAATAGCAATCAGCCCCAGCATTTT
CASSVDTGNSNQPQHF
>many|TRBJ1-1|TRBV6-6|NA
TGTGCCAGCAGTTACATGGGGAGAGGGAAGAACACTGAAGCTTTCTTT
CASSYMGRGKNTEAFF
>NA|TRBJ2-1|TRBV6-5|TRBD2
TGTGCCAGCAGTTACCAGCGGGGGGGCCGAAGCTCCTACAATGAGCAGTTCTTC
CASSYQRGGRSSYNEQFF
>few|TRBJ1-2|TRBV19|TRBD1
TGTGCCAGTAGCCTGGACAGGCCGCCCTATGGCTACACCTTC
CASSLDRPPYGYTF
>many|TRBJ1-2|TRBV7-9|NA
TGTGCCAGCAGCTCTTCTAGGGAGCGGCATGGCTACACCTTC
CASSSSRERHGYTF
>NA|TRBJ2-7|TRBV20-1|TRBD1
TGCAGTGCTAGAGTTTACCTCCGGGACAGGGGGAGGTACGAGCAGTACTTC
CSARVYLRDRGRYEQYF
>few|TRBJ2-1|TRBV2|TRBD2
TGTGCCAGCAGTGATACTCCGGGACTAGCGGGGGGTAGCTCCTACAATGAGCAGTTCTTC
CASSDTPGLAGGSSYNEQFF
>few|TRBJ1-1|TRBV4-1|NA
TGCGCCAGCAGCCAAGGATGGGGAACGGACACTGAAGCTTTCTTT
CASSQGWGTDTEAFF
>NA|TRBJ2-7|TRBV14|TRBD1
TGTGCCAGCAGCCAAGTAACAGGGGGCGCCGAGCAGTACTTC
CASSQVTGGAEQYF
>few|TRBJ2-3|TRBV28|TRBD2
TGTGCCAGCAGTTTAGATGGCGGGGGGCCCAGCACAGATACGCAGTATTTT
CASSLDGGGPSTDTQYF
>many|TRBJ2-1|TRBV7-2|TRBD2
TGTGCCGTCCGGACTAGCGGCTACAATGAGCAGTTCTTC
CAVRTSGYNEQFF
>once|TRBJ2-3|TRBV7-9|NA
TGTGCCAGCAGCCCTAGGAAACCCACAGATACGCAGTATTTT
CASSPRKPTDTQYF
>many|TRBJ2-3|TRBV10-3|TRBD2
TGTGCCATCAGTGAGTCTGCTAGCGGGGTCCTCGCTGCAGATACGCAGTATTTT
CAISESASGVLAADTQYF
>NA|TRBJ2-7|TRBV27|TRBD1
TGTGCCAGCAGTCCTCGGGGGACAGGGGCCTACGAGCAGTACTTC
CASSPRGTGAYEQYF
>NA|TRBJ2-7|TRBV7-9|NA
TGTGCCAGCGGGCTGCCTTCCTACGAGCAGTACTTC
CASGLPSYEQYF
>NA|TRBJ1-1|TRBV29-1|TRBD1
TGCAGCGTTGAGGGACAGGGAGCTAACACTGAAGCTTTCTTT
CSVEGQGANTEAFF
>NA|TRBJ2-1|TRBV12-3/TRBV12-4|TRBD1
TGTGCCAGCAGTTTTGGGGACAGGGGTCCTGACGACGGGCAGTTCTTC
CASSFGDRGPDDGQFF
>NA|TRBJ2-1|TRBV10-3|NA
TGTGCCATCAGGGCCGGGACTTCTACCTACAATGAGCAGTTCTTC
CAIRAGTSTYNEQFF
>NA|TRBJ1-4|TRBV18|NA
TGTGCCAGCTCACCAGGACAACCCCGGGTCAATGAAAAACTGTTTTTT
CASSPGQPRVNEKLFF
>NA|TRBJ1-2|TRBV12-3/TRBV12-4|TRBD1
TGTGCCAGCAACGAAGGTCTTTCCAGCCAGGGGGTCGACTATGGCTACACCTTC
CASNEGLSSQGVDYGYTF
>once|TRBJ2-3|TRBV11-2|NA
TGCGCCAGCAGCCGCGGACCTAGGCCAGATACGCAGTATTTT
CASSRGPRPDTQYF
>NA|TRBJ1-5|TRBV27|TRBD1
TGTGCCAGCAGTCCCAGCAGGGGGAGTCAGCCCCAGCATTTT
CASSPSRGSQPQHF
>few|TRBJ2-2|TRBV12-5|NA
TGTGCTAGTGGTTTGCCCGACACTAGTGGGGGGAATCCCGGGGAGCTGTTTTTT
CASGLPDTSGGNPGELFF
>NA|TRBJ2-3|TRBV6-9|NA
TGTGCCCGACTAGGGACTGACAGCACAGATACGCAGTATTTT
CARLGTDSTDTQYF
>NA|TRBJ2-5|TRBV11-3|TRBD1
TGTGCCAGCAGCTCCCGGGACAGGCTGGAGACCCAGTACTTC
CASSSRDRLETQYF
>NA|TRBJ1-5|TRBV5-5|TRBD1
TGTGCCAGCAGCTTGGAGGGGACAGGGTCGGCTCAGCCCCAGCATTTT
CASSLEGTGSAQPQHF
>NA|TRBJ1-2|TRBV5-1|NA
TGCGCCAGCAGCTCCTTTGACTATGGCTACACCTTC
CASSSFDYGYTF
>NA|TRBJ2-1|TRBV7-9|NA
TGTGCCAGCAGCACCCCCAGACACGCCGTTGAGCAGTTCTTC
CASSTPRHAVEQFF
>NA|TRBJ2-1|TRBV9|TRBD1
TGTGCCAGCAGCGTATCAGGACAGGGGGACGTTAGTTCCTACAATGAGCAGTTCTTC
CASSVSGQGDVSSYNEQFF
>many|TRBJ1-1|TRBV24-1|NA
TGTGCCACCAGTGACTCGCTGATCGGGGGGGCTGCTTTCTTT
CATSDSLIGGAAFF
>many|TRBJ2-2|TRBV7-6|TRBD1
TGTGCCAGCAGCTTAACAGGCCGGACAGGGGATTCCGGGGAGCTGTTTTTT
CASSLTGRTGDSGELFF
>NA|TRBJ1-2|TRBV11-2|NA
TGTGCCAGCAGCTTAGCTGGGACGTGGGGCGGGTATGGCTACACCTTC
CASSLAGTWGGYGYTF
>few|TRBJ1-3|TRBV6-5|TRBD1
TGTGCCAGCAGTACCAATTACAGGGGTAGGACTGGAAACACCATATATTTT
CASSTNYRGRTGNTIYF
>NA|TRBJ2-1|TRBV24-1|TRBD2
TGTGCCACCAGTGATTTGGGACTAGCGGGACCACATGAGCAGTTCTTC
CATSDLGLAGPHEQFF
>NA|TRBJ2-3|TRBV7-8|NA
TGTGCCAGCAGCTTCGAGGAGAGGGCGTCAACAGATACGCAGTATTTT
CASSFEERASTDTQYF
>few|TRBJ1-1|TRBV15|TRBD1
TGTGCCGCCGAGAACAGGGGCCCGCATACTGAAGCTTTCTTT
CAAENRGPHTEAFF